The rows below give T cell receptor beta chains drawn from one sample of a study of identical twins. TCRdb reprocessed the 5' RACE reads via MiXCR and lists one record per CDR3 protein. The profile shows 200,000 to 250,000 distinct CDR3 sequences, more than 6.5% of them singletons. The same data also contributed to another study, on yellow fever vaccine responses in identical twins.

The sequencing input was memory (CD45RO+) T cells sorted from blood. These receptor sequences come from a woman between 18 and 29 years old in good health. Each CDR3 is given with its conserved first and last residue. The D gene is left open where the match is weak. Only part of the rows carry a size: once, few, many, or a class if the clone is expanded.

>TRBJ2-7|.|TRBD2|TRBV27
CASSARTSGDYEQYF
TGTGCCAGCAGTGCCCGGACTAGCGGGGACTACGAGCAGTACTTC
>TRBJ2-1|many|TRBD2|TRBV7-2
CASSYTSGRGEQFF
TGTGCCAGCAGCTATACTAGCGGGAGGGGTGAGCAGTTCTTC
>TRBJ2-1|.|TRBD1|TRBV24-1
CATSERGQPQYNEQFF
TGTGCCACCAGTGAACGGGGACAGCCACAGTACAATGAGCAGTTCTTC
>TRBJ2-1|.|.|TRBV30
CAWSTQRLYNEQFF
TGTGCCTGGAGTACCCAGCGGCTCTACAATGAGCAGTTCTTC
>TRBJ1-1|many|TRBD1|TRBV10-3
CAIMSDRGNTEAFF
TGTGCCATCATGTCGGACAGGGGGAACACTGAAGCTTTCTTT
>TRBJ2-5|few|TRBD1|TRBV24-1
CATSEGTGGGETQYF
TGTGCCACCAGTGAGGGGACAGGGGGCGGTGAGACCCAGTACTTC
>TRBJ2-3|many|.|TRBV5-1
CASSLLPSLELLVWDTQYF
TGCGCCAGCAGCCTCCTTCCCTCTCTCGAGCTTCTGGTGTGGGATACGCAGTATTTT
>TRBJ1-5|few|TRBD1|TRBV23-1
CASSQQGKNPNGNQPQHF
TGCGCCAGCAGCCAACAGGGGAAAAATCCAAATGGCAATCAGCCCCAGCATTTT
>TRBJ2-3|many|.|TRBV11-2
CASSLTGPYTDTQYF
TGTGCCAGCAGCCTAACCGGGCCCTACACAGATACGCAGTATTTT
>TRBJ2-7|few|.|TRBV14
CASSQDWTDYEQYF
TGTGCCAGCAGCCAAGATTGGACAGACTACGAGCAGTACTTC
>TRBJ2-3|.|.|TRBV7-3
CASSLKAGVGADTQYF
TGTGCCAGCAGCTTAAAGGCAGGGGTTGGGGCAGATACGCAGTATTTT
>TRBJ1-5|.|.|TRBV5-1
CASSLTGPQPQHF
TGCGCCAGCAGCTTGACCGGACCTCAGCCCCAGCATTTT
>TRBJ2-1|.|TRBD2|TRBV20-1
CSASVGTSGNIGQFF
TGCAGTGCTAGCGTTGGGACTAGCGGGAACATCGGGCAGTTCTTC
>TRBJ2-3|few|TRBD2|TRBV4-3
CASSQGLAGTDTQYF
TGCGCCAGCAGCCAAGGGCTAGCGGGAACAGATACGCAGTATTTT
>TRBJ1-2|many|.|TRBV12-3/TRBV12-4
CASSLEAGYNYGYTF
TGTGCCAGCAGTCTCGAGGCAGGCTACAACTATGGCTACACCTTC
>TRBJ2-5|many|TRBD1|TRBV3-1
CASSPTGALGTQYF
TGTGCCAGCAGCCCCACAGGGGCCTTAGGGACCCAGTACTTC